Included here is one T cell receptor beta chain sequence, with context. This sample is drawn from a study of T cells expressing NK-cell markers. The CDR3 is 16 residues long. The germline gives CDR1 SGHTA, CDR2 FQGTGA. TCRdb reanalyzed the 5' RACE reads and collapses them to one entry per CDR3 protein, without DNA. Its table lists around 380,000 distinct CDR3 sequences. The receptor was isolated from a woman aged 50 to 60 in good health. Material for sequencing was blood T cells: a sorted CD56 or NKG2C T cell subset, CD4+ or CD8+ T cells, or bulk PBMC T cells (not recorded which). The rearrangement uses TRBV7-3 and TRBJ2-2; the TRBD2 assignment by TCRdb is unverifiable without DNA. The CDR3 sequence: CASSLGPPRNTGELFF.